This is a list of T cell receptor beta chains from one sample in a study of identical twins. MiXCR, run by TCRdb on the 5' RACE reads, gives a single entry per CDR3 protein. The data show 450,000 or so distinct CDR3 sequences, 14% seen once. These same records also appear under a second study, on yellow fever vaccine responses in identical twins.

Sequenced input: CD4+ T cells sorted from blood. The receptor source for this set is a woman under 30 in good health. The CDR3 runs from the conserved cysteine through the conserved F or W. Fields, in order: D gene, clone size, J gene, V gene, CDR3 protein, CDR3 DNA. A D gene is named only where the DNA matches it firmly. The size field is filled for only some rows; it gives once, few, many or a size class.

D: TRBD2
size: -
J: TRBJ2-5
V: TRBV7-2
CDR3: CASSLAHGGRGAGETQYF
DNA: TGTGCCAGCAGCTTAGCCCACGGAGGGAGGGGAGCTGGAGAGACCCAGTACTTC

D: -
size: few
J: TRBJ2-3
V: TRBV2
CDR3: CASSAGGPPNTDTQYF
DNA: TGTGCCAGCAGCGCCGGGGGGCCGCCGAACACAGATACGCAGTATTTT

D: TRBD1
size: few
J: TRBJ2-7
V: TRBV11-2
CDR3: CASSEPGGIINEQYF
DNA: TGTGCCAGCAGCGAACCAGGGGGCATCATCAACGAGCAGTACTTC

D: -
size: few
J: TRBJ2-3
V: TRBV14
CDR3: CASSQRVDTQYF
DNA: TGTGCCAGCAGCCAACGGGTAGATACGCAGTATTTT

D: TRBD1
size: few
J: TRBJ2-7
V: TRBV30
CDR3: CAWSHRGLTYEQYF
DNA: TGTGCCTGGAGCCACAGGGGGCTCACCTACGAGCAGTACTTC

D: -
size: -
J: TRBJ2-2
V: TRBV14
CDR3: CASSQDWRNTGELFF
DNA: TGTGCCAGCAGCCAAGATTGGAGGAACACCGGGGAGCTGTTTTTT

D: -
size: few
J: TRBJ2-3
V: TRBV11-2
CDR3: CASSYPGITDTQYF
DNA: TGTGCCAGCAGCTACCCGGGGATCACAGATACGCAGTATTTT

D: -
size: once
J: TRBJ2-1
V: TRBV6-1
CDR3: CASIPQEGEYDEQFF
DNA: TGTGCCAGCATCCCTCAGGAGGGGGAATACGATGAGCAGTTCTTC

D: TRBD2
size: -
J: TRBJ2-1
V: TRBV3-1
CDR3: CASSQDTAGVIFF
DNA: TGTGCCAGCAGCCAAGATACGGCGGGGGTGATTTTCTTC

D: -
size: few
J: TRBJ2-7
V: TRBV7-9
CDR3: CASSPTDRTYEQYF
DNA: TGTGCCAGCAGCCCTACGGACAGAACCTACGAGCAGTACTTC

D: TRBD1
size: few
J: TRBJ2-7
V: TRBV5-1
CDR3: CASSLGGQGFGYEQYF
DNA: TGCGCCAGCAGCTTGGGGGGACAGGGGTTCGGCTACGAGCAGTACTTC

D: -
size: many
J: TRBJ1-2
V: TRBV7-2
CDR3: CASSRPGAYGYTF
DNA: TGTGCCAGCAGCCGACCGGGAGCTTATGGCTACACCTTC

D: TRBD1
size: -
J: TRBJ2-7
V: TRBV12-3/TRBV12-4
CDR3: CASSLPGTGPYEQYF
DNA: TGTGCCAGCAGCCTCCCCGGGACAGGGCCCTACGAGCAGTACTTC

D: TRBD1
size: -
J: TRBJ2-3
V: TRBV20-1
CDR3: CSATTGLRTDTQYF
DNA: TGCAGTGCAACGACAGGGTTAAGGACAGATACGCAGTATTTT

D: TRBD2
size: few
J: TRBJ2-3
V: TRBV20-1
CDR3: CSARDRWREAGAQYF
DNA: TGCAGTGCTAGAGATCGCTGGCGGGAGGCCGGGGCGCAGTATTTT

D: -
size: -
J: TRBJ2-7
V: TRBV27
CDR3: CASSPRGRVFSDEQYF
DNA: TGTGCCAGCAGTCCGAGGGGGAGGGTTTTTAGCGACGAGCAGTACTTC

D: -
size: -
J: TRBJ2-2
V: TRBV7-2
CDR3: CASSPGRLNTGELFF
DNA: TGTGCCAGCAGCCCGGGACGGCTAAACACCGGGGAGCTGTTTTTT

D: TRBD2
size: -
J: TRBJ2-7
V: TRBV5-1
CDR3: CASSSSGWTSSEQYF
DNA: TGCGCCAGCAGCTCGTCGGGCTGGACTAGCAGCGAGCAGTACTTC

D: -
size: few
J: TRBJ1-1
V: TRBV19
CDR3: CASSHTGAGNTEAFF
DNA: TGTGCCAGTAGTCACACCGGGGCTGGGAACACTGAAGCTTTCTTT

D: TRBD2
size: -
J: TRBJ2-3
V: TRBV28
CDR3: CASSPSGGASDTQYF
DNA: TGTGCCAGCAGTCCAAGCGGGGGGGCATCAGATACGCAGTATTTT

D: TRBD1
size: many
J: TRBJ2-6
V: TRBV25-1
CDR3: CASSIRDRGSGANVLTF
DNA: TGTGCCAGCAGTATCCGGGACAGGGGATCTGGGGCCAACGTCCTGACTTTC

D: -
size: -
J: TRBJ2-1
V: TRBV5-1
CDR3: CASSLVRMTSYNEQFF
DNA: TGCGCCAGCAGCTTGGTTCGAATGACATCTTACAATGAGCAGTTCTTC

D: TRBD2
size: -
J: TRBJ2-7
V: TRBV7-2
CDR3: CASSLEIAGGYEQYF
DNA: TGTGCCAGCAGCTTAGAGATAGCGGGGGGGTACGAGCAGTACTTC

D: -
size: many
J: TRBJ2-3
V: TRBV12-3/TRBV12-4
CDR3: CASSWVQPGTDTQYF
DNA: TGTGCCAGCAGTTGGGTACAGCCGGGCACAGATACGCAGTATTTT

D: TRBD1
size: few
J: TRBJ2-7
V: TRBV29-1
CDR3: CSVEESDRGLYEQYF
DNA: TGCAGCGTTGAAGAGTCGGACAGGGGGCTATACGAGCAGTACTTC

D: -
size: -
J: TRBJ2-7
V: TRBV6-1
CDR3: CATRAGRGYEQYF
DNA: TGTGCCACTCGAGCTGGGAGGGGGTACGAGCAGTACTTC

D: -
size: -
J: TRBJ2-3
V: TRBV5-1
CDR3: CASSLSGVADTQYF
DNA: TGCGCCAGCAGCTTGTCGGGAGTCGCAGATACGCAGTATTTT

D: -
size: few
J: TRBJ2-3
V: TRBV11-2
CDR3: CASETGGTSGAYTTDTQYF
DNA: TGTGCCAGCGAAACAGGGGGCACTAGCGGGGCTTACACAACAGATACGCAGTATTTT

D: TRBD2
size: -
J: TRBJ2-7
V: TRBV18
CDR3: CASSTGLREEQYF
DNA: TGTGCCAGCTCAACGGGACTACGTGAGGAGCAGTACTTC

D: -
size: -
J: TRBJ2-7
V: TRBV11-1
CDR3: CASSLEDTVYF
DNA: TGTGCCAGCAGCTTAGAAGACACGGTATACTTC

D: -
size: -
J: TRBJ2-7
V: TRBV12-5
CDR3: CASGLVPGGQQYF
DNA: TGTGCTAGTGGTTTGGTACCCGGGGGGCAGCAGTACTTC

D: -
size: few
J: TRBJ2-1
V: TRBV20-1
CDR3: CSARPAGTYNEQFF
DNA: TGCAGTGCTAGGCCCGCGGGGACCTACAATGAGCAGTTCTTC

D: -
size: -
J: TRBJ2-3
V: TRBV7-2
CDR3: CASRPVGADTQYF
DNA: TGTGCCAGCAGGCCTGTGGGAGCAGATACGCAGTATTTT

D: -
size: many
J: TRBJ2-1
V: TRBV12-3/TRBV12-4
CDR3: CASRLGLEVANEQFF
DNA: TGTGCCAGCAGGTTGGGGCTAGAAGTTGCCAATGAGCAGTTCTTC

D: -
size: -
J: TRBJ2-4
V: TRBV12-3/TRBV12-4
CDR3: CASSPENIQYF
DNA: TGTGCCAGCAGTCCTGAAAACATTCAGTACTTC

D: -
size: few
J: TRBJ2-7
V: TRBV20-1
CDR3: CSARVDSYEQYF
DNA: TGCAGTGCTAGAGTGGACAGCTACGAGCAGTACTTC

D: TRBD1
size: many
J: TRBJ2-4
V: TRBV7-8
CDR3: CASSPQRQGQAKNIQYF
DNA: TGTGCCAGCAGCCCCCAGCGCCAGGGACAGGCCAAAAACATTCAGTACTTC

D: -
size: -
J: TRBJ2-1
V: TRBV7-9
CDR3: CASSPPSGGNWVEFF
DNA: TGTGCCAGCAGCCCCCCTTCAGGGGGGAATTGGGTAGAGTTCTTC

D: -
size: many
J: TRBJ2-3
V: TRBV28
CDR3: CASSRRTDTQYF
DNA: TGTGCCAGCAGCCGGAGGACAGATACGCAGTATTTT

D: TRBD2
size: few
J: TRBJ2-1
V: TRBV18
CDR3: CASSPRGTSGNNEQFF
DNA: TGTGCCAGCTCACCGCGTGGGACTAGCGGGAACAATGAGCAGTTCTTC

D: -
size: many
J: TRBJ2-3
V: TRBV3-1
CDR3: CASSQVAGTDTQYF
DNA: TGTGCCAGCAGCCAAGTGGCGGGCACAGATACGCAGTATTTT

D: -
size: few
J: TRBJ2-6
V: TRBV19
CDR3: CASTNRAVSGANVLTF
DNA: TGTGCCAGTACCAATAGAGCGGTATCTGGGGCCAACGTCCTGACTTTC

D: TRBD1
size: few
J: TRBJ2-3
V: TRBV28
CDR3: CASSLLGTGGRDTQYF
DNA: TGTGCCAGCAGTTTATTGGGGACAGGGGGTCGTGATACGCAGTATTTT

D: -
size: -
J: TRBJ2-2
V: TRBV5-1
CDR3: CASSLFSRNSELGELFF
DNA: TGCGCCAGCAGCTTGTTCTCCAGAAATTCCGAACTCGGGGAGCTGTTTTTT

D: -
size: -
J: TRBJ1-1
V: TRBV3-1
CDR3: CASSLQGINTEAFF
DNA: TGTGCCAGCAGCCTCCAGGGTATTAACACTGAAGCTTTCTTT

D: TRBD1
size: -
J: TRBJ1-4
V: TRBV5-1
CDR3: CASSATGDRGKLFF
DNA: TGCGCCAGCAGCGCCACAGGGGACAGAGGAAAACTGTTTTTT

D: TRBD2
size: -
J: TRBJ2-2
V: TRBV3-1
CDR3: CASSHRSGGAPGELFF
DNA: TGTGCCAGCAGCCATCGGAGCGGGGGGGCCCCCGGGGAGCTGTTTTTT

D: TRBD1
size: many
J: TRBJ1-1
V: TRBV12-3/TRBV12-4
CDR3: CASRGDRRAEAFF
DNA: TGTGCCAGCAGGGGGGACAGGAGGGCTGAAGCTTTCTTT